This T cell receptor (beta chain) was recorded in a study of neoadjuvant anti-PD-1 for oral cavity cancer. Clones were sequenced by immunoSEQ multiplex PCR, and TCRdb holds only the in-frame ones, with some missing. The sample has some 4,600 clones, about 62% seen once. This clone was detected only a few times. Material: tumor tissue, obtained before nivolumab (anti-PD-1) treatment. The origin of this receptor is a person aged 35 to 85 with oral cavity squamous cell carcinoma.

The chain's CDR3 is CASYGWGTGDTEAFF. DNA for the CDR3: TGTGCCAGCTACGGATGGGGGACAGGGGACACTGAAGCTTTCTTT. V and J are TRBV6-1 and TRBJ1-1; 10 bases match TRBD1. Germline CDR1 and CDR2: MNHNS and SASEGT. V lost 8 bases, J lost 3 bases, and 9 bases stayed unmatched. There are 15 residues in the CDR3.